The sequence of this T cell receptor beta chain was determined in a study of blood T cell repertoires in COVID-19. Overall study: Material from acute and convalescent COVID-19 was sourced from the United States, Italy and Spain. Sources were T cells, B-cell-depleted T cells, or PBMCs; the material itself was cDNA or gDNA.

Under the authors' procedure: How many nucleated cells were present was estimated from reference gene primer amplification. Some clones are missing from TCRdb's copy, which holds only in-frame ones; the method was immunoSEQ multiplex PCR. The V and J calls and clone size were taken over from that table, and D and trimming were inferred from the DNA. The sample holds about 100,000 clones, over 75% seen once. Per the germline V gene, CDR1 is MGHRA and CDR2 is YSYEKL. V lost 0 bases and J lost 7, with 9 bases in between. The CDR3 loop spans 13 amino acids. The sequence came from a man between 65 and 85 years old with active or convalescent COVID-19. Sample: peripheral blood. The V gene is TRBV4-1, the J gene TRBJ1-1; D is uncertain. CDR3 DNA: TGCGCCAGCAGCCAAGAGGAGCCCGGTGAAGCTTTCTTT. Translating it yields CASSQEEPGEAFF.